A single sample is the source of the 3 T cell receptor beta chains below, sequenced in a study of T cells after yellow fever vaccination. TCRdb processed the 5' RACE reads anew with MiXCR; each CDR3 protein has one entry. The table lists 170,000 or so distinct CDR3 sequences, roughly 6.2% of them singletons, with just under 3% in the top ten. The sequencing used CD4+ T cells sorted from PBMCs, collected on the day of the first yellow fever vaccination. These TCRs come from a man younger than 30 who received the YFV17D yellow fever vaccine.

V gene TRBV20-1 combines with J gene TRBJ2-3; D gene ambiguous. CDR1 is DFQATT, CDR2 SNEGSKA, per germline (reference sequence). Trimming cost V 1 base and J 6 bases, with 14 bases left between them. The length of the CDR3 is 14 residues. The CDR3 reads CSARADPSNDTQYF. Here the CDR3 DNA reads TGCAGTGCTAGAGCTGATCCCTCTAACGATACGCAGTATTTT.

This clonotype occurred a few times. The chain couples TRBV7-8 to TRBJ2-7; possible D gene TRBD2, 7 bases. Trimming took 10 bases from V and 5 from J, leaving 21 bases between them. This CDR3 region has 14 residues. Germline CDR1 and CDR2: SGHVS and FQNEAQ. This chain's CDR3 is CATTPGGRSDEQYV. The DNA of the CDR3 is TGTGCCACTACCCCGGGGGGCCGAAGCGACGAGCAGTACGTC.

This clonotype was seen more than once but under ten times. This sequence joins TRBV4-1 and TRBJ2-3; 8 nucleotides align to TRBD2. V shed 4 bases, J shed 2 bases, and the junction held 11 bases outside the gene matches. The CDR3 contains 17 residues. Per germline, CDR1 MGHRA and CDR2 YSYEKL. Here the CDR3 DNA reads TGCGCCAGCAGCCTCGGACTAGCTGGGAGGATCACAGATACGCAGTATTTT. It codes for CASSLGLAGRITDTQYF.